Presented here are 12 T cell receptor beta chains from one specimen sequenced in a study of cytomegalovirus exposure and HLA in healthy donors. PCR involved 60 Vbeta and 13 Jbeta primers. TCRdb keeps only in-frame clones here, not all; method: immunoSEQ multiplex PCR. This sample has approximately 100,000 clones; about 78% occur once, and the top ten carry 4.1%. The sequenced sample was PBMCs. These receptors all come from a woman aged 40 to 55 in good health and CMV-seropositive.

DNA for the CDR3: TGTGCCAGCAGCTTACAAGGGACTAGTGCCGGGGAGCTGTTTTTT. Its protein is CASSLQGTSAGELFF. V gene TRBV7-2 combines with J gene TRBJ2-2, with 8 bases matching TRBD2. Trimming removed 2 bases from V and 6 bases from J; junction bases left unmatched: 5. The germline V gene encodes CDR1 SGHTA and CDR2 FQGNSA. This CDR3 is 15 amino acids long. Together with reference TRBV7-2 and TRBJ2-2, the CDR3 gives the full variable domain: GAGVSQSPSNKVTEKGKDVELRCDPISGHTALYWYRQSLGQGLEFLIYFQGNSAPDKSGLPSDRFSAERTGGSVSTLTIQRTQQEDSAVYLCASSLQGTSAGELFFGEGSRLTVL.

The chain joins TRBV7-6 to TRBJ2-1, with 10 bases identical to TRBD2. This CDR3 contains 15 residues. Germline lookup yields CDR1 SGHVS and CDR2 FNYEAQ. V shed 1 base, J shed 7 bases, and the junction held 4 bases outside the gene matches. The CDR3 DNA reads TGTGCCAGCAGCTTAGAGGTTAGCGGGAGGAATGAGCAGTTCTTC. Encoded protein: CASSLEVSGRNEQFF.

The V gene is TRBV7-2, the J gene TRBJ2-7; D remains unclear. The CDR3 has 14 amino acids. With 5 bases removed from V and 2 bases from J, the gap between germline ends came to 13 bases. CDR1 is SGHTA, CDR2 FQGNSA, per germline. The CDR3 DNA sequence: TGTGCCAGCAGCCTTCACCGCTCGGCCTACGAGCAGTACTTC. Its translation: CASSLHRSAYEQYF.

The chain recombines TRBV9 with TRBJ2-1; TRBD2 matches at 12 bases. Germline trimming cut 2 bases from V and 8 bases from J; bases unmatched to any gene: 5. The CDR3 consists of 15 residues. Looked up from germline, CDR1 is SGDLS and CDR2 is YYNGEE. CDR3 nucleotides: TGTGCCAGCAGCGTTCGGACTAGCGGGACGTATGAGCAGTTCTTC. Amino acid sequence: CASSVRTSGTYEQFF.

This clone turned up a few times. The rearrangement links TRBV6-6 to TRBJ2-1; TRBD1 agrees at 12 bases. The ends lost 6 bases at V and 8 bases at J; junction bases unmatched: 8. Germline V gene data show CDR1 as MNHNY and CDR2 as SVGAGI (reference sequence). The CDR3 loop spans 15 amino acids. The CDR3 region is CASRERDRGLHEQFF. CDR3 DNA: TGTGCCAGCAGGGAACGGGACAGGGGGCTGCATGAGCAGTTCTTC.

The table lists this clone with a few counts. The J gene is TRBJ2-7, the V gene TRBV6-6; 11 positions agree with TRBD1. Germline loops: CDR1 MNHNY, CDR2 SVGAGI (reference sequence). The CDR3 runs to 15 residues. Germline trimming cut 6 bases from V and 0 bases from J; bases unmatched to any gene: 4. The CDR3 DNA is TGTGCCAGCAGGACCGGGACAGGGGGCTCCTACGAGCAGTACTTC. Translation gives CASRTGTGGSYEQYF.

This chain uses TRBV5-1 with TRBJ1-3; TRBD1 matches at 11 bases. The CDR3 sequence is 16 residues long. The germline gives CDR1 SGHRS, CDR2 YFSETQ. After removal of 7 bases from V and 0 bases from J, the junction contained 6 bases not matched to a gene. The DNA for the CDR3 is TGCGCCAGCGGACAGGGGGCCTTAAGCTCTGGAAACACCATATATTTT. It is translated as CASGQGALSSGNTIYF.

CDR3 loop: CASSPRTSGRTDTQYF. CDR3 nucleotide sequence: TGTGCCAGCAGCCCACGGACTAGCGGGAGAACAGATACGCAGTATTTT. The chain combines TRBV7-8 with TRBJ2-3, with 13 bases identical to TRBD2. Germline V lookup: CDR1 SGHVS, CDR2 FQNEAQ. Trimming took 5 bases from V and 3 from J; bases not matched to a gene: 5. The CDR3 runs to 16 residues.

J is TRBJ1-1 and V is TRBV14; D may be TRBD1 (5 bases). CDR3 length: 16 amino acids. The germline gives CDR1 SGHDN, CDR2 FVKESK. V was shortened by 5 bases and J by 1 base, with 17 bases between the two germline ends. The CDR3 protein is CASSIYLGHQNTEAFF. In DNA, the CDR3 is TGTGCCAGCAGCATTTACTTGGGGCACCAGAACACTGAAGCTTTCTTT.

This rearrangement joins TRBV14 to TRBJ1-1; 9 bases line up with TRBD1. The CDR3 loop spans 16 amino acids. Trimming took 2 bases from V and 1 from J; bases not matched to a gene: 5. From germline, CDR1 is SGHDN and CDR2 FVKESK. CDR3 sequence (DNA): TGTGCCAGCAGCCAACGTCGGACAGGGGAGAACACTGAAGCTTTCTTT. Amino acid sequence: CASSQRRTGENTEAFF.

The V and J genes are TRBV5-4 and TRBJ1-1, with a tentative D call TRBD1 (5 bases). Trimming stripped 4 bases from V and 5 bases from J, with 15 bases between. Germline CDR1 and CDR2: SGHNT and YYREEE (reference sequence). The CDR3 sequence is 14 residues long. The CDR3 nucleotides read TGTGCCAGCAGCCCGGGGGGGTGGGGGACTGAAGCTTTCTTT. Translation gives CASSPGGWGTEAFF.

This chain joins TRBV4-1 and TRBJ2-5; 7 nucleotides align to TRBD1. This CDR3 region has 16 residues. From germline, CDR1 is MGHRA and CDR2 YSYEKL. V shed 1 base and J 5 bases; nucleotides not matched to a gene: 10. CDR3 sequence: CASSQALEGAGETQYF. CDR3 nucleotides: TGCGCCAGCAGCCAAGCCCTTGAGGGGGCAGGGGAGACCCAGTACTTC.